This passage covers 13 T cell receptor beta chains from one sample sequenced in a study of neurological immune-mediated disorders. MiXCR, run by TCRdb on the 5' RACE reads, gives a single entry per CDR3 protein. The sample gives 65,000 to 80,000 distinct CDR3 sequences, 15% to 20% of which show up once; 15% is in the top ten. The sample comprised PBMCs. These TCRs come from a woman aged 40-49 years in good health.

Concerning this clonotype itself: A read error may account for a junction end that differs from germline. CDR3 coding DNA: TGTGCCAGCAGCCTCCTAGCGGGGGGGTCCTACAATGAGCAGTTATTC. Its translation is CASSLLAGGSYNEQLF. The chain has TRBV3-1 and TRBJ2-1; TRBD2 matches at 12 bases. The CDR3 is 16 amino acids. The germline V gene encodes CDR1 LGHDT and CDR2 YNNKEL (reference sequence).

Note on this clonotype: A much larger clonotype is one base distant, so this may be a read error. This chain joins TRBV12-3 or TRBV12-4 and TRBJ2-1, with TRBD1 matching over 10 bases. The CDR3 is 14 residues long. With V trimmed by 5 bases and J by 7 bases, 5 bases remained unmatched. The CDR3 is CASSPGQGTNEQFF. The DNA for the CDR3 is TGTGCCAGCAGTCCGGGACAGGGGACAAATGAGCAGTTCTTC.

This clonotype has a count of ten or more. CDR3 sequence: CSVGNLPLGYNEQFF. Here the CDR3 DNA reads TGCAGCGTAGGAAATTTGCCTCTCGGATACAATGAGCAGTTCTTC. This chain joins TRBV29-1 and TRBJ2-1, with unresolved D. The CDR3 is 15 amino acids. Germline loops: CDR1 SQVTM, CDR2 ANQGSEA. The germline V and J ends were trimmed by 6 bases and 4 bases, with 19 bases remaining between them.

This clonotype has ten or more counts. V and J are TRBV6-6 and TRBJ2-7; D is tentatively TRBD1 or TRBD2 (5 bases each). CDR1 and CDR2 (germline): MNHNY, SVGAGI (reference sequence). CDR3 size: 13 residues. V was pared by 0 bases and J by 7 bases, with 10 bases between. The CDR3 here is CASSYSDWGEQYF. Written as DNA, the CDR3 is TGTGCCAGCAGTTACTCAGACTGGGGGGAGCAGTACTTC.

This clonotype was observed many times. CDR3 residues: CASTLGSFSTDTQYF. The CDR3 DNA is TGCGCCAGCACCCTGGGAAGTTTTTCCACAGATACGCAGTATTTT. The chain couples TRBV5-1 to TRBJ2-3; no clear D gene. This CDR3 has 15 residues. The germline V and J ends were trimmed by 6 bases and 2 bases, with 16 bases remaining between them. Germline CDR1 and CDR2: SGHRS and YFSETQ.

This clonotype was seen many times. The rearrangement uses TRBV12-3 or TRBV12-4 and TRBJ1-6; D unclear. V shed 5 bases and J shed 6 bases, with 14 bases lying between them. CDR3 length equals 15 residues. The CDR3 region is CASSPMRGTNSPLHF. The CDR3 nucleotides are TGTGCCAGCAGTCCTATGCGGGGTACTAATTCACCCCTCCACTTT.

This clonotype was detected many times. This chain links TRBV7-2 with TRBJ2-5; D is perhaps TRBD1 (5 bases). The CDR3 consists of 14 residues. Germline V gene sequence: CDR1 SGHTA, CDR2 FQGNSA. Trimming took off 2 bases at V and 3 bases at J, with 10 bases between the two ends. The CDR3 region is CASSLPPGKETQYF. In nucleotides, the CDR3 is TGTGCCAGCAGCTTACCCCCAGGGAAAGAGACCCAGTACTTC.

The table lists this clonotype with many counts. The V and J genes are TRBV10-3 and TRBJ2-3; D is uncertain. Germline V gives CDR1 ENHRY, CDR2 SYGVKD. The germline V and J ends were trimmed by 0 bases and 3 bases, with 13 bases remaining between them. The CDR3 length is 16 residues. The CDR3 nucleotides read TGTGCCATCAGTGAGTCGGGCGCAGCTGGGACAGATACGCAGTATTTT. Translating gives CAISESGAAGTDTQYF.

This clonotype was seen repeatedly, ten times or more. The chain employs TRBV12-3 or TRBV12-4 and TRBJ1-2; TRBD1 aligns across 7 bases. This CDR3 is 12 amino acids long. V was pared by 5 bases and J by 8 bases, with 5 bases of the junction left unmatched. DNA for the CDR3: TGTGCCAGCAGTAGACAGGGTTTCGGCTACACCTTC. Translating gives CASSRQGFGYTF.

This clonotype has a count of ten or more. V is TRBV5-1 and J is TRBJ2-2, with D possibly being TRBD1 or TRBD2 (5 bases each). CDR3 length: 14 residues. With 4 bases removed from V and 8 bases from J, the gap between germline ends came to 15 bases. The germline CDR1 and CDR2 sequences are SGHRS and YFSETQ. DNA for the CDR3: TGCGCCAGCAGCGTCGGGACGGCTGGTGGGGAGCTGTTTTTT. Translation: CASSVGTAGGELFF.

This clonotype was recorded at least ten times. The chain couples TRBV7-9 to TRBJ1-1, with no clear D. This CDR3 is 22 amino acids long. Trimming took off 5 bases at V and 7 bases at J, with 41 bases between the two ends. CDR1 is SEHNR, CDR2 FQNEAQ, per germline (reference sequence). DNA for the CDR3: TGTGCCAGCAGCCAACGACGTAATAAGGCGCCGGGCCGAGAACCGTCTCGGGGTGAAGCTTTCTTT. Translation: CASSQRRNKAPGREPSRGEAFF.

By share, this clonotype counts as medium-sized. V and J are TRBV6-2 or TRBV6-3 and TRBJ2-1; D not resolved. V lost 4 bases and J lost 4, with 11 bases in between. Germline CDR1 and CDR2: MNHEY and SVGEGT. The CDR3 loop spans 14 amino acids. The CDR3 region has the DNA TGTGCCAGCAGTTGGACGCTAGAGTACAATGAGCAGTTCTTC. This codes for CASSWTLEYNEQFF.

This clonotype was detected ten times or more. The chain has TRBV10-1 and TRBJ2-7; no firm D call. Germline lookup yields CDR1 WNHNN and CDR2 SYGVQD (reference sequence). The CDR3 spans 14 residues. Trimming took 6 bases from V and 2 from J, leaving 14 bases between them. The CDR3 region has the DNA TGCGCCAGCAGCGAAGGACCAGGTCCCTACGAGCAGTACGTC. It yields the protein CASSEGPGPYEQYV.